This T cell receptor (beta chain) was sequenced in a study of T-cell reconstitution after alpha-beta-depleted transplantation in children. CDR1 is LGHNA and CDR2 is YNFKEQ in the germline V gene. The CDR3 extends over 14 amino acids. V was trimmed by 4 bases and J by 7 bases, leaving 14 bases between them. Construction of the TCRbeta library involved unique molecular identifiers. One entry per CDR3 protein results from TCRdb running MiXCR on the PCR reads. Of approximately 210,000 distinct CDR3 sequences in the sample, roughly 15% were seen once. This chain joins TRBV4-2 and TRBJ2-1; D not resolved. The sequence derives from a male patient aged 2 to 10 who had a stem cell transplant for acute lymphoblastic leukemia, so the T cells may come from the graft donor. The sequences come from PBMCs, mostly from graft donor cells, collected 360 days after TCRalphabeta/CD19-depleted stem cell transplant. CDR3 loop: CASSPGLLVNEQFF. CDR3 coding DNA: TGTGCCAGCAGCCCCGGATTACTGGTTAATGAGCAGTTCTTC.